Described below is a single T cell receptor (beta chain) sequence and its context. The target antigen is unknown. For every subset, genomic DNA was evenly distributed across several immunoSEQ plates. TCRdb's copy holds only in-frame clones and misses some; the assay was immunoSEQ multiplex PCR. The data show roughly 890,000 clones, 80% to 95% seen once. CD45RO-negative CD8 cells positively selected for CCR7 made up the naive population, which excluded terminally differentiated effector memory CD45RA+ cells. Germline CDR1 reads MDHEN; CDR2 reads SYDVKM. Trimming cost V 5 bases and J 1 base, with 11 bases left between them. This CDR3 region has 14 residues. This specimen comes from a study of shared clonotypes between healthy human individuals. Study context: The study used three CD4 naive, three CD4 memory, two CD8 naive and one CD8 memory plate per donor. Study observations and caveats: The study found lower generation probabilities in non-shared clonotypes than in those shared by all four donors.

The V call is TRBV28, the J call TRBJ1-1; no clear D gene. The sample taken for sequencing was naive CD8+ T cells sorted from blood. This TCR came from a man in his thirties or forties in good health. CDR3 coding DNA: TGTGCCAGCAGTCCCCCCGTGGAGAACACTGAAGCTTTCTTT. It specifies CASSPPVENTEAFF. Together with reference TRBV28 and TRBJ1-1, the CDR3 gives the full variable domain: DVKVTQSSRYLVKRTGEKVFLECVQDMDHENMFWYRQDPGLGLRLIYFSYDVKMKEKGDIPEGYSVSREKKERFSLILESASTNQTSMYLCASSPPVENTEAFFGQGTRLTVV.